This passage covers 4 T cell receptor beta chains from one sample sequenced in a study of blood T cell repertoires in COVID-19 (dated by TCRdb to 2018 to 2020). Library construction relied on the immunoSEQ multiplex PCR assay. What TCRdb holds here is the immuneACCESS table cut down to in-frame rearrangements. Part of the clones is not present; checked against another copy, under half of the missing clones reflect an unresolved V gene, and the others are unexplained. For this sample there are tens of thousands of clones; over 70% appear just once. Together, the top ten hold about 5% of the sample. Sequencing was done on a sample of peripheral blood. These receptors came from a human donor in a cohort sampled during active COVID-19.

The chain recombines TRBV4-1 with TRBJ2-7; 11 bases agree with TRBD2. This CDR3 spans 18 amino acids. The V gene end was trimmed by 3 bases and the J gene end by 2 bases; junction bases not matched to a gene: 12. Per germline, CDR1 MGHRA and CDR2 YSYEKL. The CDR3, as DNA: TGCGCCAGCAGCCATTTCCCGGTAGCGGGAGGGCCTACCTACGAGCAGTACTTC. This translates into CASSHFPVAGGPTYEQYF.

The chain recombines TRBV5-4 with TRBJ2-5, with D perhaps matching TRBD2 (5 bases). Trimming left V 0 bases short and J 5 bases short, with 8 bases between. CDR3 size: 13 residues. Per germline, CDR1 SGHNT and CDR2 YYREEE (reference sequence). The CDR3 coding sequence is TGTGCCAGCAGCTTGGAGGGAGCGGAGACCCAGTACTTC. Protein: CASSLEGAETQYF.

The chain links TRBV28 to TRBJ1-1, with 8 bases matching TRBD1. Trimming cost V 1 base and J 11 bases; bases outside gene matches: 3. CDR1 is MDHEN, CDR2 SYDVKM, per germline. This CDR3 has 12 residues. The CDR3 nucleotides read TGTGCCAGCAGTTTATCCAGGGGGCCGGCTTTCTTT. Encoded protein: CASSLSRGPAFF.

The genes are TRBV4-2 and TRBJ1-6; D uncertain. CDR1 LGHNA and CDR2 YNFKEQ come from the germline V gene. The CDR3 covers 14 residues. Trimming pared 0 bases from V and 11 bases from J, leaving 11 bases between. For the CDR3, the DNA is TGTGCCAGCAGCCAAGATCGTCTTCAGGCACCCCTCCACTTT. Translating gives CASSQDRLQAPLHF.